This TCR beta chain was captured in a study of shared clonotypes between healthy human individuals. Overall study findings and caveats: A few donors shared 4.5% to 6.5% of their naive CD4 clonotypes. Non-shared clonotypes had lower generation probabilities than clonotypes shared by all four sorted-subset donors.

On this clone: No antigen is known for it.

Clones were sequenced by immunoSEQ multiplex PCR, and TCRdb holds only the in-frame ones, with some missing. The top ten clones hold approximately 0.4% of a sample with a few million clones, about 90% of them seen once. Healthy adults negative for HIV, lacking recent acute infections or vaccinations, served as donors. The CD4+ fraction was divided into a CD45RA+ naive subset and a CD45RA-negative memory subset. This CDR3 has 15 amino acids. Germline V lookup: CDR1 SGHNT, CDR2 YYREEE (reference sequence). Unmatched junction bases numbered 7, after V lost 0 bases and J lost 5 bases. This chain joins TRBV5-4 and TRBJ1-2, with 7 bases matching TRBD1. The receptor's source is a man younger than 35 in good health. Some clones in this sample may be carry-over from other donors' samples. The sequencing input was naive CD4+ T cells from PBMCs. Subset denoted: CD45RA+ positively selected. CDR3 DNA: TGTGCCAGCAGCTTGGACTGGACAGGTATATATGGCTACACCTTC. It is translated as CASSLDWTGIYGYTF.